Described below is a single T cell receptor (beta chain) sequence and its context. It has no known antigen specificity. No qualities accompany the bases; no much larger clone lies one base away. The source of the sample is a study of CD8+ T cells in alopecia areata (dated by TCRdb to the late 2010s). General notes on the study: The treated patients, all with moderate-to-severe alopecia areata, were enrolled in an open-label pilot trial of oral tofacitinib given at 5 to 10 mg twice daily. Patients received tofacitinib for 6 to 18 months and were then followed off drug for 6 months to check for delayed response and recurrence. In treated patients, disease severity was measured using the SALT score, which gives the percentage of scalp surface area affected. High-throughput TCRbeta sequencing was used to examine T cell clonal expansion in alopecia areata in both the C3H/HeJ mouse model and human patients. On the human side, TCRbeta sequencing was run on scalp tissue and on sorted CD4+ and CD8+ peripheral blood T cells from healthy controls and from alopecia areata patients with either patchy or totalis/universalis disease. Patients on tofacitinib were biopsied at baseline and after 4 and 24 weeks of treatment, and several of the patients also had a later scalp biopsy. Scalp clonality was compared among normal scalp (n=4), patchy alopecia areata scalp (n=8), and alopecia totalis/universalis scalp (n=8). RNA was extracted with the PAXgene miRNA kit for fixed scalp, the miRNeasy kit for PBMCs, and the RNeasy kit for mouse skin. TCRbeta CDR3 regions were amplified by immunoSEQ multiplex PCR with 35 Vbeta forward and 13 Jbeta reverse primers.

This sample's time point label indicates: around 24 weeks on oral tofacitinib. Explained via the paper, the treatment or condition label denotes: oral pan-JAK inhibitor, 5-10 mg twice daily. Lesional scalp punch biopsies and peripheral blood were collected from alopecia areata patients. PBMCs were isolated by density centrifugation and stained for CD3, CD4 and CD8, after which CD4+ and CD8+ T cells were sorted on a FACSAria. From the cysteine up to the phenylalanine, the CDR3 has a length of 17 residues. The retained sequence is limited to the CDR3, 51 bases, with the frame set at the first base. Sequences SGHTA (CDR1) and FQGNSA (CDR2) are obtained from the germline V gene. V is trimmed back by 4 bases and J by 5 bases, and the junction contains 10 bases that no gene match accounts for. Overall study outcomes, separate from this receptor: Because the treated cohort was small and included a single nonresponder, larger studies are needed to assess links between baseline CD8+ expansion and response. Compared with normal scalp, lesional scalp had higher clonality and more expanded CD8+ clones, particularly in alopecia totalis/universalis, a pattern that suggests antigenic drive. Shared TCR sequences between patients were less evident than in mice, which may be partly attributable to HLA diversity in the patient population. Tofacitinib significantly lowered scalp clonality and the number of expanded CD8+ clones among the top 100 scalp clones. During tofacitinib treatment, many expanded lesional clones stuck around in both scalp and blood, and this persistence may partly explain why relapse happens after treatment is stopped. Scalp TCR repertoire analysis is complicated because resident alphabeta T cells in normal human skin are also sequenced, whereas mouse skin is dominated by gammadelta T cells.

The library relied on the immunoSEQ multiplex PCR assay. To provide template for TCR sequencing, every sample had RNA extracted and reverse transcribed into cDNA. First-strand cDNA was synthesized using SuperScript III with a 2:1 mix of oligo-dT and random hexamers. A synthetic immune receptor repertoire was used to assess amplification bias, and residual bias was removed computationally. The published analysis was carried out like this. Raw reads were preprocessed to remove errors, and CDR3 was defined by IMGT conventions from the conserved cysteine to phenylalanine. To get clonality, Shannon entropy was normalized by log2 of the number of productive unique TCRs and the result was subtracted from 1. Whether scalp clones were CD4 or CD8 was inferred by matching scalp TCRbeta sequences against CD4 and CD8 repertoires sorted from blood. TCRdb took this table from immuneACCESS and kept in-frame rearrangements with V and J called. Such tables lack part of the clones; where checked against another copy, unresolved V genes explain under half of the gap, and the rest is unexplained. For V, J and clone size, that table is used; D and trimming come from the DNA. This sample lists some 80,000 clones; approximately 70% were detected once. The top ten constitute 20% to 25% of the sample.

Sequencing was performed on CD8+ T cells sorted from blood, taken at week 24, from a patient treated with tofacitinib. The clonotype comes from a human donor with alopecia areata. The rearranged segments are TRBV7-2 and TRBJ2-1; TRBD2 fits 11 bases in the junction. This receptor has the CDR3 CASSSAFTGLADNEQFF. DNA sequence: TGTGCCAGCAGCTCCGCTTTCACGGGACTAGCGGACAATGAGCAGTTCTTC. Extended through the reference TRBV7-2 and TRBJ2-1 proteins, this CDR3 yields the full variable domain: GAGVSQSPSNKVTEKGKDVELRCDPISGHTALYWYRQSLGQGLEFLIYFQGNSAPDKSGLPSDRFSAERTGGSVSTLTIQRTQQEDSAVYLCASSSAFTGLADNEQFFGPGTRLTVL.